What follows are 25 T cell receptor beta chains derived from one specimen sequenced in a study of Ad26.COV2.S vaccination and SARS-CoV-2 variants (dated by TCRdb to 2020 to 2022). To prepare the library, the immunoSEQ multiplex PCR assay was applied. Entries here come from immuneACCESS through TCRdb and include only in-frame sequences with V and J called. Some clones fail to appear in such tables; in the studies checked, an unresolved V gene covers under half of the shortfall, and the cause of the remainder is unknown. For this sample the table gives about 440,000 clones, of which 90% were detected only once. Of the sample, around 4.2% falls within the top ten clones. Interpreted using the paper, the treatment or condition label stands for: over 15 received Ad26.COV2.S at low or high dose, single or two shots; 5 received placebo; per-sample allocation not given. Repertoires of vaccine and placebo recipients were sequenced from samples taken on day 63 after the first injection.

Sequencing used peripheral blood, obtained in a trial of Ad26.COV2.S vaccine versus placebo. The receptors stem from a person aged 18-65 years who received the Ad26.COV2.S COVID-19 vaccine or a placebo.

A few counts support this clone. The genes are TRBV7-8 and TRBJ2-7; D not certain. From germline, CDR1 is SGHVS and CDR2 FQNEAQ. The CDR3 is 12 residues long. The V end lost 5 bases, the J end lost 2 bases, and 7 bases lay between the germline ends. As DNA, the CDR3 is TGTGCCAGCAGCCCCCATACCTACGAGCAGTACTTC. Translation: CASSPHTYEQYF.

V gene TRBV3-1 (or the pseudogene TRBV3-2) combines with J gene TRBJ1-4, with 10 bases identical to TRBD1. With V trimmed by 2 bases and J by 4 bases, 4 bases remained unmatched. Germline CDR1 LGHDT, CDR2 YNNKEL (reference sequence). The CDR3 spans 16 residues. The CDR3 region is CASSQSDRGDNEKLFF. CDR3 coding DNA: TGTGCCAGCAGCCAATCGGACAGGGGGGATAATGAAAAACTGTTTTTT.

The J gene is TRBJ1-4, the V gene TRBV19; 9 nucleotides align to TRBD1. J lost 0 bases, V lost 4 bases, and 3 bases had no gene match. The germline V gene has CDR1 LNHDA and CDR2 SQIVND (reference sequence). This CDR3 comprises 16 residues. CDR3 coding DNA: TGTGCCAGTAGTACCACAGGGGGCTCAACTAATGAAAAACTGTTTTTT. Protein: CASSTTGGSTNEKLFF. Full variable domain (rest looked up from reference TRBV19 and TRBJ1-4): DGGITQSPKYLFRKEGQNVTLSCEQNLNHDAMYWYRQDPGQGLRLIYYSQIVNDFQKGDIAEGYSVSREKKESFPLTVTSAQKNPTAFYLCASSTTGGSTNEKLFFGSGTQLSVL.

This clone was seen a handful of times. CDR3 sequence: CASTGIGGHSYEQYF. The CDR3 DNA reads TGTGCCAGCACCGGAATTGGGGGGCACTCCTACGAGCAGTACTTC. The V call is TRBV6-6, the J call TRBJ2-7; tentatively, D is TRBD1 or TRBD2 (6 bases each). Germline V gene lookup returns CDR1 MNHNY and CDR2 SVGAGI (reference sequence). V was shortened by 7 bases and J by 0 bases, with 16 bases between the two germline ends. CDR3 length: 15 amino acids.

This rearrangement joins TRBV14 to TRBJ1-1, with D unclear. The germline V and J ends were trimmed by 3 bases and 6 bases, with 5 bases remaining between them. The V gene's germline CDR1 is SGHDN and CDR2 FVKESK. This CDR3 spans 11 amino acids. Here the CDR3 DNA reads TGTGCCAGCAGCCATGGTGCTGAAGCTTTCTTT. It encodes CASSHGAEAFF.

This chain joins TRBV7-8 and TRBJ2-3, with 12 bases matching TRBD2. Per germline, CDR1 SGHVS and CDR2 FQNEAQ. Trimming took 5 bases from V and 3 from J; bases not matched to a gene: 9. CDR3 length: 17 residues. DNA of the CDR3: TGTGCCAGCAGCGAAGGACTAGCGGGAATGGTTACAGATACGCAGTATTTT. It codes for CASSEGLAGMVTDTQYF.

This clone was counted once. The CDR3 protein is CASSRPTSGSFDEQFF. DNA for the CDR3: TGTGCCAGCAGTCGCCCGACTAGCGGGAGTTTCGATGAGCAGTTCTTC. The chain employs TRBV5-6 and TRBJ2-1; the match to TRBD2 covers 12 bases. Germline values: CDR1 SGHDT, CDR2 YYEEEE. V lost 5 bases, J lost 8 bases, and 11 bases stayed unmatched. The length of the CDR3 is 16 residues.

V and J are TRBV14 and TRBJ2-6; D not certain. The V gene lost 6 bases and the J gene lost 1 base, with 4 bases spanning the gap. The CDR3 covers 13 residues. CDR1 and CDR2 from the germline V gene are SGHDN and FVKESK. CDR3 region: CASRDSGANVLTF. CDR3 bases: TGTGCCAGCAGGGATTCTGGGGCCAACGTCCTGACTTTC.

The CDR3 sequence: CASSQSGRAGNEQFF. The CDR3 bases are TGTGCCAGCAGCCAAAGCGGGAGGGCCGGCAATGAGCAGTTCTTC. The V call is TRBV3-1 (or the pseudogene TRBV3-2), the J call TRBJ2-1; 10 bases fit TRBD2. This CDR3 is 15 amino acids long. V trimming: 2 bases; J trimming: 6 bases; junction bases outside the gene matches: 4. Per the germline V gene, CDR1 is LGHDT and CDR2 is YNNKEL (reference sequence).

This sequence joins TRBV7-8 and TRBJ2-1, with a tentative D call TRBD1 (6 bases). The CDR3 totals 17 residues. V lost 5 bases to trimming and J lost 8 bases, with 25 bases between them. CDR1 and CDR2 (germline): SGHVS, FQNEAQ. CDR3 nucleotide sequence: TGTGCCAGCAGCCCCCCCGGCCTGACGGTCTCAGGGGATGAGCAGTTCTTC. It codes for CASSPPGLTVSGDEQFF. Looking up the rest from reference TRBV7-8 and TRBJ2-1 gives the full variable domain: GAGVSQSPRYKVAKRGQDVALRCDPISGHVSLFWYQQALGQGPEFLTYFQNEAQLDKSGLPSDRFFAERPEGSVSTLKIQRTQQEDSAVYLCASSPPGLTVSGDEQFFGPGTRLTVL.

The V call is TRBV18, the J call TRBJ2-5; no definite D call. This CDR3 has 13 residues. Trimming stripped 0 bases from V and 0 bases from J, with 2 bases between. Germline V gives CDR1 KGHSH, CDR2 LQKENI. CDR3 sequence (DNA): TGTGCCAGCTCACCACCCGACCAAGAGACCCAGTACTTC. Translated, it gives CASSPPDQETQYF.

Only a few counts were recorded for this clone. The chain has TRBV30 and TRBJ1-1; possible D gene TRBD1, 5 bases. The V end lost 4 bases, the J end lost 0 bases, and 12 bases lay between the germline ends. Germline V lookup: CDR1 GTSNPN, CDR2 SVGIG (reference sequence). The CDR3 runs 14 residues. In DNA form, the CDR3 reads TGTGCCTGGATTATTCCGGGACTGAACACTGAAGCTTTCTTT. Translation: CAWIIPGLNTEAFF.

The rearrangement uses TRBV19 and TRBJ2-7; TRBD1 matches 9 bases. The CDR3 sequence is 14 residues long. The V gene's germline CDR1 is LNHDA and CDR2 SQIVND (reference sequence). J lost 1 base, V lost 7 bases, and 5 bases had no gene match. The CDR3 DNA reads TGTGCCAGTAAACCAGGACAGGGGTCCTACGAGCAGTACTTC. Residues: CASKPGQGSYEQYF.

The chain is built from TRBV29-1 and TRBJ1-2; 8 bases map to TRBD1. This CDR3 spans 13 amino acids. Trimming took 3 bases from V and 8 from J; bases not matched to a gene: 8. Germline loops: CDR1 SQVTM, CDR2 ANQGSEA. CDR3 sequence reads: CSVDPGGAKGYTF. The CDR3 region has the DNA TGCAGCGTTGACCCAGGGGGCGCAAAGGGCTACACCTTC. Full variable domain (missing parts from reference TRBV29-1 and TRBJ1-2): SAVISQKPSRDICQRGTSLTIQCQVDSQVTMMFWYRQQPGQSLTLIATANQGSEATYESGFVIDKFPISRPNLTFSTLTVSNMSPEDSSIYLCSVDPGGAKGYTFGSGTRLTVV.

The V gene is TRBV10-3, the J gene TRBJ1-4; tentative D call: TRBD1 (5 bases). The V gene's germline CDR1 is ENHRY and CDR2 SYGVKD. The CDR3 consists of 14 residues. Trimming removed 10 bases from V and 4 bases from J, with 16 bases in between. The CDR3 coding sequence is TGTGCCACGCAGGGAGGACTGAATAATGAAAAACTGTTTTTT. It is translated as CATQGGLNNEKLFF.

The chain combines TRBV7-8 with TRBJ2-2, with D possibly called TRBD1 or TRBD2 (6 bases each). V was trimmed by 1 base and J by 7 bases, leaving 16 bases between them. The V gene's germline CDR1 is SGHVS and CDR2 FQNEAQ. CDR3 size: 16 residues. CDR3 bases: TGTGCCAGCAGCTTAGAGGCCAGGGGAGGCGACGGGGAGCTGTTTTTT. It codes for CASSLEARGGDGELFF.

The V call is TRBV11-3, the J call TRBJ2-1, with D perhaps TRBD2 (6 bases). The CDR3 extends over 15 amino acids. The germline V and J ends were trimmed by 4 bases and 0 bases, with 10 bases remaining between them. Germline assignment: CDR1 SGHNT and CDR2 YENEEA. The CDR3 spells CASSYSGYSYNEQFF. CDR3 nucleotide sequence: TGTGCCAGCAGCTATAGCGGTTACTCCTACAATGAGCAGTTCTTC.

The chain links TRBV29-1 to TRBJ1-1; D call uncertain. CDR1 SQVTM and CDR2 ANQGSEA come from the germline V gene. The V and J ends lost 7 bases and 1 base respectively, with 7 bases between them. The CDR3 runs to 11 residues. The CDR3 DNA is TGCAGCGGTCTGGGGAACACTGAAGCTTTCTTT. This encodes CSGLGNTEAFF.

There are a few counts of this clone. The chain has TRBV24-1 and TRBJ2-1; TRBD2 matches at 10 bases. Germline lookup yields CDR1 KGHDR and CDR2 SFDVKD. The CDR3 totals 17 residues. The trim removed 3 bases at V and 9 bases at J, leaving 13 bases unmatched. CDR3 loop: CATSDTLAGVGNPEQFF. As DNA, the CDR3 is TGTGCCACCAGTGATACCCTAGCGGGGGTGGGGAACCCTGAGCAGTTCTTC.

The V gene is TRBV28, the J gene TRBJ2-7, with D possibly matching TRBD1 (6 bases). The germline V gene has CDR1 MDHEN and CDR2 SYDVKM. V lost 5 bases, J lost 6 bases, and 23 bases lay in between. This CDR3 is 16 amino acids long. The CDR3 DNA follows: TGTGCCAGCAGTCCCTTGACAGGTCTTCACCTAAGCGAGCAGTACTTC. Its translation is CASSPLTGLHLSEQYF.

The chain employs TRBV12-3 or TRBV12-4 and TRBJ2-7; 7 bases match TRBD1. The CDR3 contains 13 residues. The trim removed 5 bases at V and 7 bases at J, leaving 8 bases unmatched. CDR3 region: CASSIGQAWEQYF. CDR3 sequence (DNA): TGTGCCAGCAGTATTGGACAGGCTTGGGAGCAGTACTTC.

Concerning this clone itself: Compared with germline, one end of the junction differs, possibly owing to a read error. CDR3 sequence reads: CACSYVLGRLAGGQSSYNEQFF. In DNA, the CDR3 is TGTGCCTGCAGCTATGTGTTGGGTCGGCTAGCGGGAGGGCAGAGCTCCTACAATGAGCAGTTCTTC. The chain uses TRBV6-6 and TRBJ2-1, with 12 positions matching TRBD2. The V gene's germline CDR1 is MNHNY and CDR2 SVGAGI (reference sequence). This CDR3 comprises 22 residues.

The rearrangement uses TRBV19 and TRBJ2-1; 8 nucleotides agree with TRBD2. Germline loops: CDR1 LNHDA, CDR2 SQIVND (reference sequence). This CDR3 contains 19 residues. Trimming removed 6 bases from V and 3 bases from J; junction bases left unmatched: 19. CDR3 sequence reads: CASRRKGDAGGSFYNEQFF. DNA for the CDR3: TGTGCCAGTAGGAGGAAGGGAGATGCGGGAGGTTCTTTCTACAATGAGCAGTTCTTC.

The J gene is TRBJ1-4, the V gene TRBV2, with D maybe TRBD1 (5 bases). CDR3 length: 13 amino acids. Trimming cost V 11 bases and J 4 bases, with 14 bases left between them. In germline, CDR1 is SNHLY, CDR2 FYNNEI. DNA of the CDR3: TGTGCCGGACTACAGGAGCTTAATGAAAAACTGTTTTTT. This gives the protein CAGLQELNEKLFF. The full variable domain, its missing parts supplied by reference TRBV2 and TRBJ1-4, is EPEVTQTPSHQVTQMGQEVILRCVPISNHLYFYWYRQILGQKVEFLVSFYNNEISEKSEIFDDQFSVERPDGSNFTLKIRSTKLEDSAMYFCAGLQELNEKLFFGSGTQLSVL.

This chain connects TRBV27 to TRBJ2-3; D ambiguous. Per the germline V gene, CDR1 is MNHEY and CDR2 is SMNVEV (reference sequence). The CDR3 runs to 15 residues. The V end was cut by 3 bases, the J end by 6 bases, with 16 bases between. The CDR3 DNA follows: TGTGCCAGCAGTTTTATAGGGTGGTTTGCGGATACGCAGTATTTT. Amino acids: CASSFIGWFADTQYF.